This is a list of T cell receptor beta chains from one sample in a study of patients and donors after allogeneic stem cell transplantation. TCRdb re-called the RT-PCR reads with MiXCR, one entry per CDR3 protein. The sample lists around 82,000 distinct CDR3 sequences, 5% occurring once. The specimen sequenced was blood, either unsorted or a sorted T cell fraction (not recorded which). The receptors shown here come from a human donor who was either an allogeneic HSCT recipient or a stem cell or donor lymphocyte infusion donor (not recorded which). It is not recorded whose cells these are; they may come from a transplant donor. CDR3s include the opening cysteine and the closing phenylalanine or tryptophan. D genes are given only for firm matches. Where a row states a size, it is once, few, many or the class of an expanded clone; other rows omit it.

many,.,TRBJ2-7,TRBV20-1,TGCAGTGCGAACGACGGGACTTACGAGCAGTACTTC,CSANDGTYEQYF
many,.,TRBJ1-1,TRBV29-1,TGCAGCGCCGGCTCCGGGACCCCGAGCCCTGAAGCTTTCTTT,CSAGSGTPSPEAFF
many,TRBD1,TRBJ1-5,TRBV24-1,TGTGCCACCAGTGATCCCCTCCAGGGGGGCAATCAGCCCCAGCATTTT,CATSDPLQGGNQPQHF
.,.,TRBJ1-2,TRBV15,TGTGCCACCAGCATTGGGGGTACCTATGGCTACACCTTC,CATSIGGTYGYTF
many,TRBD1,TRBJ2-7,TRBV6-1,TGTGCCAGCAGGCCCACGGGACAGAGCTCCTACGAGCAGTACTTC,CASRPTGQSSYEQYF
many,TRBD2,TRBJ2-1,TRBV24-1,TGTGCCACCAGTGACCCCTCGGGAGGGAGCTCCTACAATGAGCAGTTCTTC,CATSDPSGGSSYNEQFF
many,TRBD1,TRBJ1-1,TRBV2,TGTGCCAGCAGTATCCAGGGGGCCGGGAACACTGAAGCTTTCTTT,CASSIQGAGNTEAFF
many,.,TRBJ2-1,TRBV14,TGTGCCAGCAGCCCTCACTATACCCTATACAATGAGCAGTTCTTC,CASSPHYTLYNEQFF
many,.,TRBJ1-3,TRBV5-1,TGCGCCAGCAGAGGCCAGTCTGCTGGAAACACCATATATTTT,CASRGQSAGNTIYF
many,.,TRBJ2-1,TRBV5-4,TGTGCCAGCAGTCTCAGGGAGAATTGGTTCTTC,CASSLRENWFF
.,.,TRBJ1-3,TRBV5-5,TGTGCCAGCAGCATTACAGGGACCTCAGGCTCTGGAAACACCATATATTTT,CASSITGTSGSGNTIYF
many,TRBD2,TRBJ2-1,TRBV11-2,TGTGCCAGCAGCACTAGCGGGGGTCAGAATGAGCAGTTCTTC,CASSTSGGQNEQFF
.,TRBD1,TRBJ1-6,TRBV5-4,TGTGCCAGCAGCTCAGGACAGGGTTGGTCACCCCTCCACTTT,CASSSGQGWSPLHF
many,TRBD1,TRBJ2-1,TRBV5-1,TGCGCCAGCAGCTTCGGTCCGGACAGGGGGTACAATGAGCAGTTCTTC,CASSFGPDRGYNEQFF
many,.,TRBJ1-5,TRBV27,TGTGCCAGCAGTTTATCGAGTAGCAGCAATCAGCCCCAGCATTTT,CASSLSSSSNQPQHF
many,.,TRBJ2-3,TRBV4-1,TGCGCCAGCAGCCAAGATTTGATAGATACGCAGTATTTT,CASSQDLIDTQYF
many,.,TRBJ1-1,TRBV5-1,TGCGCCAGCAGCTTGGAGGGTGCGGGCACTGAAGCTTTCTTT,CASSLEGAGTEAFF
many,.,TRBJ1-3,TRBV5-8,TGTGCCAGCAGCTGGAGGGCAGGGCCCTCTGGAAACACCATATATTTT,CASSWRAGPSGNTIYF
many,.,TRBJ2-1,TRBV11-3,TGTGCCAGCAGCTTACCTCCCTTGCCAGGGGAGCAGTTCTTC,CASSLPPLPGEQFF
.,.,TRBJ2-5,TRBV29-1,TGCAGCGTCCTTTCGGGGAAAGAGACCCAGTACTTC,CSVLSGKETQYF